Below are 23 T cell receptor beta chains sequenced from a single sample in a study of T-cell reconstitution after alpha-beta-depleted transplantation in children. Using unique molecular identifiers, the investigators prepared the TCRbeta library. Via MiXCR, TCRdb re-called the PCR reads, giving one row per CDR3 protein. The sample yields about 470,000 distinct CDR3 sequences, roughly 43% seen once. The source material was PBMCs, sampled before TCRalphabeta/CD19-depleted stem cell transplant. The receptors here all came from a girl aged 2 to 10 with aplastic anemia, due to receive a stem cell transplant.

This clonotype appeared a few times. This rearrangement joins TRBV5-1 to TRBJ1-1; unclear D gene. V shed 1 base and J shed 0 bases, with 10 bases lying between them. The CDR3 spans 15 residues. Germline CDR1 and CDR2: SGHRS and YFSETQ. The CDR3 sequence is CASSLLGPVNTEAFF. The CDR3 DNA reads TGCGCCAGCAGCTTGTTGGGTCCGGTGAACACTGAAGCTTTCTTT.

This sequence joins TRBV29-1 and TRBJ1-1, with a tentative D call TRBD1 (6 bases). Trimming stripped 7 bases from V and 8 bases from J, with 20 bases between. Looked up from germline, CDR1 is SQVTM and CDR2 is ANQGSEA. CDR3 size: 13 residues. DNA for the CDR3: TGCAGCGCTGGCGGGACACTACTGAGGGAAGCTTTCTTT. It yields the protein CSAGGTLLREAFF.

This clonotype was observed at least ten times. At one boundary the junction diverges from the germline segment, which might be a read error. The CDR3 protein is CASSRDSYEQYF. The DNA of the CDR3 is TGTGCCAGCAGCCGGGACTCCTACGAGCAGTACTTC. The genes are TRBV5-1 and TRBJ2-7, with D perhaps matching TRBD2 (5 bases). The CDR3 runs to 12 residues. From germline, CDR1 is SGHRS and CDR2 YFSETQ.

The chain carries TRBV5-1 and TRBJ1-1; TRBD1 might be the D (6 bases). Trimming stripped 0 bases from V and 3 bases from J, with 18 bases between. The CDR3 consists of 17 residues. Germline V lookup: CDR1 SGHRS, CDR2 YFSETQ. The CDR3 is CASSLGTLGGADTEAFF. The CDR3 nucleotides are TGCGCCAGCAGCTTGGGCACGTTGGGGGGCGCGGACACTGAAGCTTTCTTT.

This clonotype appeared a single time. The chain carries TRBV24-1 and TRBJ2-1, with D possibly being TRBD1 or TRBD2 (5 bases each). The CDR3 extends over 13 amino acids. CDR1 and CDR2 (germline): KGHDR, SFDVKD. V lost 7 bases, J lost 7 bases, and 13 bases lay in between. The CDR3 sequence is CATRGDEVNEQFF. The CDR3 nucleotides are TGTGCCACCAGGGGGGATGAAGTAAATGAGCAGTTCTTC.

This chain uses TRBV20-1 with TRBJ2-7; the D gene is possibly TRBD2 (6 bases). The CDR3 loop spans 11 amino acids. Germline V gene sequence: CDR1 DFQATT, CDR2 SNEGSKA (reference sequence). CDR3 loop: CRVRGSYEQYF. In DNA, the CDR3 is TGCAGAGTCCGGGGGTCCTACGAGCAGTACTTC.

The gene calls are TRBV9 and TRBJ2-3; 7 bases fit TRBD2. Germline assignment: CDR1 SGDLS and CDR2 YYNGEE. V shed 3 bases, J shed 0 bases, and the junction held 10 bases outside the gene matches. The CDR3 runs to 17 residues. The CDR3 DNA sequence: TGTGCCAGCAGCGGAGCCTTAGAGCGGGACAGCACAGATACGCAGTATTTT. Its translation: CASSGALERDSTDTQYF.

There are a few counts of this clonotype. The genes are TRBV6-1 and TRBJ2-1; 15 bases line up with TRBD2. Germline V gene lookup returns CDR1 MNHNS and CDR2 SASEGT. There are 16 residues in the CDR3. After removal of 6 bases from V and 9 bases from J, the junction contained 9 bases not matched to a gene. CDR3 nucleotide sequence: TGTGCCAGCAGCCGTAGGACTAGCGGGAGGGTTGGTGAGCAGTTCTTC. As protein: CASSRRTSGRVGEQFF.

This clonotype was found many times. The CDR3 bases are TGCGCCAGCAGGGCCCAGACAGACTGGCTTTGGGGTGAAGCTTTCTTT. Protein sequence: CASRAQTDWLWGEAFF. V is TRBV5-1 and J is TRBJ1-1, with a weak D call TRBD1 (5 bases). The CDR3 is made up of 16 amino acids. Germline CDR1 is SGHRS and CDR2 is YFSETQ. The V and J ends lost 5 bases and 7 bases respectively, with 24 bases between them.

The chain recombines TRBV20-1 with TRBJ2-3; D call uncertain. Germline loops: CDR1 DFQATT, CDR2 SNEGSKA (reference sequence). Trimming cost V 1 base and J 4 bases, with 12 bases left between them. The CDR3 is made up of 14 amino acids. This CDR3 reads CSARVSSGADTQYF. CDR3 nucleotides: TGCAGTGCTAGAGTTAGTAGTGGGGCAGATACGCAGTATTTT.

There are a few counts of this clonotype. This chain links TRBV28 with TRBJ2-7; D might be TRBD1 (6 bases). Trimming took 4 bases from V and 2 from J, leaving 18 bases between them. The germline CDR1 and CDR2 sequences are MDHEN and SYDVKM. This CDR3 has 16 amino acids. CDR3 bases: TGTGCCAGCAGTTCCTACAGGGTCTTTAGGGCCTACGAGCAGTACTTC. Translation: CASSSYRVFRAYEQYF. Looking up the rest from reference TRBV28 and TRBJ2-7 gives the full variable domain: DVKVTQSSRYLVKRTGEKVFLECVQDMDHENMFWYRQDPGLGLRLIYFSYDVKMKEKGDIPEGYSVSREKKERFSLILESASTNQTSMYLCASSSYRVFRAYEQYFGPGTRLTVT.

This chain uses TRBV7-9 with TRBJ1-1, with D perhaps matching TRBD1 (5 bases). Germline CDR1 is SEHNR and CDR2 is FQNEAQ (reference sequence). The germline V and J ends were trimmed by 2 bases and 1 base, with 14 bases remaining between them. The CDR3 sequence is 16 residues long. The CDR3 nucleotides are TGTGCCAGCAGCTTACCCGACAGAAGAGGGAACACTGAAGCTTTCTTT. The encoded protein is CASSLPDRRGNTEAFF.

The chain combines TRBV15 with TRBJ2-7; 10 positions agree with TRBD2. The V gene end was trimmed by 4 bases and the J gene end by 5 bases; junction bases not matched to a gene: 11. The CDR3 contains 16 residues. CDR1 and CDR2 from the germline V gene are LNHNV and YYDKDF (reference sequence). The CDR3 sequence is CATSIGPGLAIDEQYF. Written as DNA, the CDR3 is TGTGCCACCAGCATCGGACCGGGACTAGCGATCGACGAGCAGTACTTC.

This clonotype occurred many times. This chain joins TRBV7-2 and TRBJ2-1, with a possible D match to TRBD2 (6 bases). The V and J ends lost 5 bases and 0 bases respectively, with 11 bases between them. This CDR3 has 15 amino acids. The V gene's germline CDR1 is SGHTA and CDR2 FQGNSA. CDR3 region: CASSPLASSYNEQFF. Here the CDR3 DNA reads TGTGCCAGCAGCCCGCTAGCGAGCTCCTACAATGAGCAGTTCTTC.

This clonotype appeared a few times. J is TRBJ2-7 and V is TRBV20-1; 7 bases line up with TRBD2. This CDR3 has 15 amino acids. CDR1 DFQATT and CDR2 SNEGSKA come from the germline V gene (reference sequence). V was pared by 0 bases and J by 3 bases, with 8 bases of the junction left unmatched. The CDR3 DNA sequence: TGCAGTGCTAGAGACCCAAGGCGGGAGCTCTACGAGCAGTACTTC. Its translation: CSARDPRRELYEQYF.

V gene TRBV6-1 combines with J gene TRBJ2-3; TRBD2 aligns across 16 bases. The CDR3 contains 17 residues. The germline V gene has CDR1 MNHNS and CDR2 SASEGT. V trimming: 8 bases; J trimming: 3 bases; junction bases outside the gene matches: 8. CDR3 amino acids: CASVSGLAGGPTDTQYF. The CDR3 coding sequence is TGTGCCAGCGTCTCGGGACTAGCGGGAGGGCCGACAGATACGCAGTATTTT.

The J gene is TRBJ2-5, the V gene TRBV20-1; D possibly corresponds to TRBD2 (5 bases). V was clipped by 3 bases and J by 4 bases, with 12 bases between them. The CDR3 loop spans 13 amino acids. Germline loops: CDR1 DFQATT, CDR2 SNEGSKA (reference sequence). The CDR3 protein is CSASYRGLETQYF. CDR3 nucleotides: TGCAGTGCTAGTTACCGGGGTTTAGAGACCCAGTACTTC.

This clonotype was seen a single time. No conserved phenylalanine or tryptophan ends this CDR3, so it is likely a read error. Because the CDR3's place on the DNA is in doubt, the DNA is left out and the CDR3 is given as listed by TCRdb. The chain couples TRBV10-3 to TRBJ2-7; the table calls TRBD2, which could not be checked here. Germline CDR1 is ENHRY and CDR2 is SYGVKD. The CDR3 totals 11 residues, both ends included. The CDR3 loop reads CAISDAGGRAI.

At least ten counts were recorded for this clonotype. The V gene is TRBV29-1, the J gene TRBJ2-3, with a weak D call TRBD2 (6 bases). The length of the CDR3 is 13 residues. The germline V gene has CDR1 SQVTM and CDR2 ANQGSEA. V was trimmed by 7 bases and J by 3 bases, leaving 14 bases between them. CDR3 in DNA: TGCAGCGCTGGTGGGGGGTGGACAGATACGCAGTATTTT. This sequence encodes CSAGGGWTDTQYF.

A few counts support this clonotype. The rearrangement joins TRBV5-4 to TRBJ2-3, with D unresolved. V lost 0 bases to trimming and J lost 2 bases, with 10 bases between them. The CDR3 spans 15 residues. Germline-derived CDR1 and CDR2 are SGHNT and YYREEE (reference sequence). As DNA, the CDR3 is TGTGCCAGCAGCTTGGACGCACACCCCACAGATACGCAGTATTTT. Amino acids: CASSLDAHPTDTQYF.

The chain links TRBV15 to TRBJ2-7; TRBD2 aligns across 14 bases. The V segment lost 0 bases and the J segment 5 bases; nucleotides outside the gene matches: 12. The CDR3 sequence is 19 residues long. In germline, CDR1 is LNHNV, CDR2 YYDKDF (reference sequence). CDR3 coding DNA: TGTGCCACCAGCAGAGAGTCATTGGGACTAGCGGGGGTCCTAAACGAGCAGTACTTC. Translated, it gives CATSRESLGLAGVLNEQYF.

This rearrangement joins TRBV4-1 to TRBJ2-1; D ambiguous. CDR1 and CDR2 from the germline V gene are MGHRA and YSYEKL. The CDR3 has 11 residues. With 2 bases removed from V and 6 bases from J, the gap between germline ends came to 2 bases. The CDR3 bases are TGCGCCAGCAGCCAAAGCAATGAGCAGTTCTTC. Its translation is CASSQSNEQFF.

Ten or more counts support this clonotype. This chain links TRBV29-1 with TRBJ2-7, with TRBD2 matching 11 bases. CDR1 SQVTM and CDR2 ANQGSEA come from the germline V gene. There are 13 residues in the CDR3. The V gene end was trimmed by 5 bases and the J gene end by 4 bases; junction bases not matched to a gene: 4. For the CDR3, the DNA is TGCAGCGTTTCAGCTAGCGGGAGGTACGAGCAGTACTTC. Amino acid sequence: CSVSASGRYEQYF.